This T cell receptor beta chain stems from a study of cytomegalovirus exposure and HLA in healthy donors. Notes on the study in general: Diagnosis of cytomegalovirus status made by the classifier reportedly showed high specificity and sensitivity.

Germline CDR1 and CDR2: LGHNA and YSLEER. This CDR3 region has 18 residues. V gave up 0 bases and J gave up 1 base; unmatched junction bases: 9. This clone was observed once. Its antigen is not identified. Assay: immunoSEQ multiplex PCR; the TCRdb copy retains only in-frame clones and omits some. The sample records some 330,000 clones, 70% to 90% being singletons. Sequencing used PBMCs. The chain couples TRBV4-3 to TRBJ2-7, with 10 bases fitting TRBD1. This clonotype originated in a woman between 18 and 29 years old in good health and CMV-seronegative. CDR3 region: CASSQDARLGQGSYEQYF. CDR3 nucleotides: TGCGCCAGCAGCCAAGACGCGAGACTGGGACAGGGGTCCTACGAGCAGTACTTC.